These T cell receptor beta chains were read from a single sample in a study of T cell repertoires in cytomegalovirus infection. Each CDR3 protein is one row after TCRdb ran MiXCR on the reads. Among approximately 470,000 distinct CDR3 sequences listed, about 42% were seen once. Antigens of these TCRs are unknown. Here the sequenced sample was cultured PBMCs, taken from culture after CMV antigen stimulation. These receptors originate from a human donor in good health (CMV status not recorded). Some clones in this sample may be carry-over from other donors' samples. The CDR3 runs from the conserved cysteine through the conserved F or W. A D gene is named only where the DNA matches it firmly. For some rows the clone size is stated as once, few or many, or as a class when expanded; others skip it.

>TRBV7-6|few|TRBJ2-2|.|16
CASSLRWTENTGELFF
TGTGCCAGCAGCTTACGGTGGACAGAGAACACCGGGGAGCTGTTTTTT
>TRBV20-1|.|TRBJ2-1|TRBD2|14
CSARPTSGGDEQFF
TGCAGTGCTAGGCCGACTAGCGGAGGGGATGAGCAGTTCTTC
>TRBV24-1|.|TRBJ2-7|.|15
CATSDSKQGGDEQYF
TGTGCCACCAGTGATTCGAAGCAGGGAGGCGACGAGCAGTACTTC
>TRBV7-2|.|TRBJ2-5|TRBD1|15
CASSLLTGSGETQYF
TGTGCCAGCAGCTTACTGACAGGGAGTGGAGAGACCCAGTACTTC
>TRBV7-2|many|TRBJ2-7|TRBD2|15
CASSLTSGSSYEQYF
TGTGCCAGCAGCCTCACTAGCGGGAGCTCCTACGAGCAGTACTTC
>TRBV7-2|few|TRBJ2-7|TRBD1|17
CASSLGSPGQLSYEQYF
TGTGCCAGCAGCTTAGGGTCCCCGGGACAGCTTTCCTACGAGCAGTACTTC
>TRBV7-2|.|TRBJ2-1|.|14
CASSPRAAYNEQFF
TGTGCCAGCAGCCCCCGCGCGGCCTACAATGAGCAGTTCTTC
>TRBV6-1|.|TRBJ2-7|.|12
CASSPLGNEQYF
TGTGCCAGCAGCCCCCTGGGTAACGAGCAGTACTTC
>TRBV2|few|TRBJ1-3|TRBD1|15
CASSATGGPGNTIYF
TGTGCCAGCAGCGCTACAGGGGGCCCTGGAAACACCATATATTTT
>TRBV28|.|TRBJ1-5|.|14
CASSTGLVNQPQHF
TGTGCCAGCAGTACCGGACTCGTGAATCAGCCCCAGCATTTT
>TRBV7-2|.|TRBJ1-5|.|14
CASSVTARDQPQHF
TGTGCCAGCAGCGTGACAGCCAGGGACCAGCCCCAGCATTTT
>TRBV7-2|.|TRBJ1-4|.|15
CASSSTLSNNEKLFF
TGTGCCAGCAGCTCCACATTATCCAATAATGAAAAACTGTTTTTT
>TRBV5-1|.|TRBJ1-1|TRBD1|16
CASSLQAGGMGTEAFF
TGCGCCAGCAGCTTGCAGGCAGGGGGCATGGGCACTGAAGCTTTCTTT
>TRBV12-3/TRBV12-4|.|TRBJ1-6|.|13
CASSLKRVSTLHF
TGTGCCAGCAGTTTGAAAAGGGTATCAACCCTCCACTTT
>TRBV28|.|TRBJ2-4|TRBD1|17
CASSKQGVSDVKNIQYF
TGTGCCAGCAGTAAACAGGGGGTCTCCGATGTAAAAAACATTCAGTACTTC
>TRBV27|.|TRBJ2-7|.|13
CASSRGSGYEQYF
TGTGCCAGCAGCCGAGGTTCGGGATACGAGCAGTACTTC
>TRBV20-1|once|TRBJ2-1|TRBD1|12
CSARQGAGEQFF
TGCAGTGCTAGACAGGGGGCCGGTGAGCAGTTCTTC